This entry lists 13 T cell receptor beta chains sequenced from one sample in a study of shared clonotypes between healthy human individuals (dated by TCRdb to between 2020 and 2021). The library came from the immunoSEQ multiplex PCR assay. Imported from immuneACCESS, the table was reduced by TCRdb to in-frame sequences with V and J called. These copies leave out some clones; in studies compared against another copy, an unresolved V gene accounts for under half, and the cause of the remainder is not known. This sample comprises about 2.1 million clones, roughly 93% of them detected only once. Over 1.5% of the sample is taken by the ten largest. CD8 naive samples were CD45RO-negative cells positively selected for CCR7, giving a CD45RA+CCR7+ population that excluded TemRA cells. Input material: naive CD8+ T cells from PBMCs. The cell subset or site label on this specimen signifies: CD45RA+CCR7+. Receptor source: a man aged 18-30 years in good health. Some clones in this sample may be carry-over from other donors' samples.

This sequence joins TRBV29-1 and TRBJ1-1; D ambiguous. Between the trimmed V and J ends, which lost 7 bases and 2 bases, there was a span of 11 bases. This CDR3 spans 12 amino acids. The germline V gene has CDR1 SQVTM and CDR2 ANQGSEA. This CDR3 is CSARPINTEAFF. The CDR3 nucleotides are TGCAGCGCCCGCCCTATCAACACTGAAGCTTTCTTT.

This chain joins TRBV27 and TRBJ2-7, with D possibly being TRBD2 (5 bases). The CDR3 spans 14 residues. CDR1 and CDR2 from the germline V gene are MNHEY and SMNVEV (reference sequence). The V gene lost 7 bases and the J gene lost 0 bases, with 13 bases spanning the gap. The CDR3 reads CASNGIGSSYEQYF. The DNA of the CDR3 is TGTGCCAGCAACGGGATTGGAAGCTCCTACGAGCAGTACTTC.

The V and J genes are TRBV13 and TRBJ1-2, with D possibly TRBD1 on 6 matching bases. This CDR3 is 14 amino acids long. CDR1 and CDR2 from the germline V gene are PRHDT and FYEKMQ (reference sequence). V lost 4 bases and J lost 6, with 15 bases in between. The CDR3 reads CASSSQQGRDGYTF. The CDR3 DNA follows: TGTGCCAGCAGCTCACAACAGGGTAGAGATGGCTACACCTTC.

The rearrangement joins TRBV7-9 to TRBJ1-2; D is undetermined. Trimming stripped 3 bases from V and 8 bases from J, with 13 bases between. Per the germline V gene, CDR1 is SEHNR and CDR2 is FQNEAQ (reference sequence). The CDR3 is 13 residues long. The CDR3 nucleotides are TGTGCCAGCAGCTTCGGGGTATCGAGAGGCTACACCTTC. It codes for CASSFGVSRGYTF.

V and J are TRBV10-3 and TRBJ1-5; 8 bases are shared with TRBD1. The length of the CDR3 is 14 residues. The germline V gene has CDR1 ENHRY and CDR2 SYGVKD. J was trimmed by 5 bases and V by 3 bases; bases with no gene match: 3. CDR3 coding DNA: TGTGCCATCAGTGACGGGACAGGCCATCAGCCCCAGCATTTT. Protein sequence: CAISDGTGHQPQHF.

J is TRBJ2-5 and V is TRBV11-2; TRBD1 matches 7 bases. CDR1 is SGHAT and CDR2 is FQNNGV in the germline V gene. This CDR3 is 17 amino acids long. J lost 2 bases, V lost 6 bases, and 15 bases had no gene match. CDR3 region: CASSLYPTGTEQETQYF. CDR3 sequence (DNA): TGTGCCAGCAGTTTATACCCGACCGGGACAGAACAAGAGACCCAGTACTTC.

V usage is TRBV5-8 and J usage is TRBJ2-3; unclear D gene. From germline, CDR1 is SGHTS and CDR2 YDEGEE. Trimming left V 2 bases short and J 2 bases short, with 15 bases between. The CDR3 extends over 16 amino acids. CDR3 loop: CASSLQITSVTDTQYF. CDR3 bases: TGTGCCAGCAGCTTACAGATTACGTCCGTCACAGATACGCAGTATTTT.

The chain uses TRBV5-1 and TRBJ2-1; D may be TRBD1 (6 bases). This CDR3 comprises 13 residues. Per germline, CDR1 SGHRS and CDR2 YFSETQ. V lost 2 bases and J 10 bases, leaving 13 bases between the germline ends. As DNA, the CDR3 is TGCGCCAGCAGCTTAAGTCAGGGGCGCGAGCAGTTCTTC. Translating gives CASSLSQGREQFF.

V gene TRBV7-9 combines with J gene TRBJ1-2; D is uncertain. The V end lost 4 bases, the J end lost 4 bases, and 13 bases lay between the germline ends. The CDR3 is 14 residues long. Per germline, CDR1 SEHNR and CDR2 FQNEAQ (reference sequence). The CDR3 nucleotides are TGTGCCAGCAGCTGGCCACTGGCCGGCTATGGCTACACCTTC. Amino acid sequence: CASSWPLAGYGYTF.

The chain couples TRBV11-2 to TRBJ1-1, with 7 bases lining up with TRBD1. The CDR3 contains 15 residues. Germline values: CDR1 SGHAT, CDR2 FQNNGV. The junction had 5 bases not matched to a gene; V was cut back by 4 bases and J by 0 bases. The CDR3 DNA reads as TGTGCCAGCAGCTCCCCGGACAGGATGAACACTGAAGCTTTCTTT. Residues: CASSSPDRMNTEAFF. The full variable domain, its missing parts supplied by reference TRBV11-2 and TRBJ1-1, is EAGVAQSPRYKIIEKRQSVAFWCNPISGHATLYWYQQILGQGPKLLIQFQNNGVVDDSQLPKDRFSAERLKGVDSTLKIQPAKLEDSAVYLCASSSPDRMNTEAFFGQGTRLTVV.

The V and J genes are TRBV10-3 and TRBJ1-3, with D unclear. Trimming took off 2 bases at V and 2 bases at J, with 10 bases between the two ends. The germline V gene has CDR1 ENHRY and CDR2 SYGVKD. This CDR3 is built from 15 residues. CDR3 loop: CAISEDSPTGNTIYF. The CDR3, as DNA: TGTGCCATCAGTGAGGACTCACCCACTGGAAACACCATATATTTT.

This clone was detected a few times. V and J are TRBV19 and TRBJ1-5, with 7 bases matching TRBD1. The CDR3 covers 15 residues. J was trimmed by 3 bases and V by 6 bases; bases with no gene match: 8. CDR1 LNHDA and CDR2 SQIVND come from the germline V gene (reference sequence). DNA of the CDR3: TGTGCCAGTAGCCCCCGGACAGGCCCCAATCAGCCCCAGCATTTT. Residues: CASSPRTGPNQPQHF.

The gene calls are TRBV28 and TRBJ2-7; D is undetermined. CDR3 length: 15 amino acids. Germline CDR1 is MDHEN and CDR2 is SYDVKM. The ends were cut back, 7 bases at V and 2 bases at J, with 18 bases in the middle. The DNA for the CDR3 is TGTGCCAGCACTCTCGAAATTGGCAGAACCTACGAGCAGTACTTC. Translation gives CASTLEIGRTYEQYF.